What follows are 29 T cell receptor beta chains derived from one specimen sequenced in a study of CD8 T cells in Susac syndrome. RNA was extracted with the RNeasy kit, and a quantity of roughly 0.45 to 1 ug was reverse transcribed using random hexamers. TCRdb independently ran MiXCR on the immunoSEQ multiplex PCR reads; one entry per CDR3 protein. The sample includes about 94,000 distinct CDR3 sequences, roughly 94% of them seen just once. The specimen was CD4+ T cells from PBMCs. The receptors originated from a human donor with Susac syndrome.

Here the CDR3 DNA reads TGTGCCAGCAGTGGAGTCCTAGGGACTGGGACCGGGGAGCTGTTTTTT. Translation gives CASSGVLGTGTGELFF. This sequence joins TRBV12-3 or TRBV12-4 and TRBJ2-2; TRBD2 might be the D (6 bases). With 5 bases removed from V and 5 bases from J, the gap between germline ends came to 18 bases. This CDR3 is built from 16 residues.

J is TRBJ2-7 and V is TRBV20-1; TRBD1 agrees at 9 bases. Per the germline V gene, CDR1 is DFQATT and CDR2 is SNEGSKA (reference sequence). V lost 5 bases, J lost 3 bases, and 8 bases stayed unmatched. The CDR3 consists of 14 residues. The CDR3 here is CSAHPGQGFYEQYF. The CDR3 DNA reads TGCAGTGCTCACCCAGGACAGGGGTTCTACGAGCAGTACTTC.

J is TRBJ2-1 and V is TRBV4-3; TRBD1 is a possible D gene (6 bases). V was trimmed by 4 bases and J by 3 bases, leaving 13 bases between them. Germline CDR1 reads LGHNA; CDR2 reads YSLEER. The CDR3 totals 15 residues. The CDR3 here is CASSPNRAIYNEQFF. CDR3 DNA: TGCGCCAGCAGCCCCAACAGGGCTATCTACAATGAGCAGTTCTTC.

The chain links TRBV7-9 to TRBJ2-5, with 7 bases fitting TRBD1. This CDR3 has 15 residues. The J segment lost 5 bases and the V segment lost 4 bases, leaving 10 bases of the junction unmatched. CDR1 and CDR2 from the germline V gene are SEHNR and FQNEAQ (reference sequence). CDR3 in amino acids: CASSSLTGNGETQYF. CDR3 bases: TGTGCCAGCAGCTCACTGACAGGGAATGGGGAGACCCAGTACTTC.

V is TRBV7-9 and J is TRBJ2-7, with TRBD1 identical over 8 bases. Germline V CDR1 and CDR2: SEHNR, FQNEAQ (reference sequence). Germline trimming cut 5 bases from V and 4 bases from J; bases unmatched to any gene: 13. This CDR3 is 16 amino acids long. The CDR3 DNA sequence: TGTGCCAGCAGCCGCCTCGACAGGGGAAGTTTGTACGAGCAGTACTTC. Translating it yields CASSRLDRGSLYEQYF.

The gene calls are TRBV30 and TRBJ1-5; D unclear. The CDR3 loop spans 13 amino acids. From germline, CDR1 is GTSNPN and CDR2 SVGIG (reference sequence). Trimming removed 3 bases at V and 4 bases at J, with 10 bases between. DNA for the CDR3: TGTGCCTGGAGCGCCGGGCCTAATCAGCCCCAGCATTTT. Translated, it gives CAWSAGPNQPQHF.

For the CDR3, the DNA is TGTGCCAGCAGCCCCACCAGGGATGCCCGATATGGCTACACCTTC. Its translation is CASSPTRDARYGYTF. The chain recombines TRBV3-1 with TRBJ1-2, with D perhaps matching TRBD1 (5 bases). V was pared by 4 bases and J by 5 bases, with 17 bases between. CDR3 length equals 15 residues. Germline assignment: CDR1 LGHDT and CDR2 YNNKEL (reference sequence).

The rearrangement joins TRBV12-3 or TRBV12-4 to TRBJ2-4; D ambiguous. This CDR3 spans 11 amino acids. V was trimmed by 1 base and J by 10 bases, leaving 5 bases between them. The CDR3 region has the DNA TGTGCCAGCAGTTTAGTGGGAATTCAGTACTTC. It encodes CASSLVGIQYF.

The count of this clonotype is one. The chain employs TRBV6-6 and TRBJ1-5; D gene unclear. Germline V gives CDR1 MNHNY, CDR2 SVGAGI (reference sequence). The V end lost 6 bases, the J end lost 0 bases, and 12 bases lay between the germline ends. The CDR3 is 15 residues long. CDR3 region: CASSEDSNSNQPQHF. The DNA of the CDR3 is TGTGCCAGCAGCGAGGATAGTAATAGCAATCAGCCCCAGCATTTT.

The CDR3 spells CASTKATGVYGYTF. The CDR3 DNA reads as TGTGCCAGCACCAAAGCGACAGGGGTCTATGGCTACACCTTC. The rearrangement joins TRBV9 to TRBJ1-2, with 8 positions matching TRBD1. Germline V gene sequence: CDR1 SGDLS, CDR2 YYNGEE. This CDR3 has 14 residues. V shed 6 bases, J shed 4 bases, and the junction held 8 bases outside the gene matches.

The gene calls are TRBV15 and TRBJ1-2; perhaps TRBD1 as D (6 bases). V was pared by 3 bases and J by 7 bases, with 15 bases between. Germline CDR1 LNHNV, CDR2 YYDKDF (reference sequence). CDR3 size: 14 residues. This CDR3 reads CATSRGGRGLGYTF. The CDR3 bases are TGTGCCACCAGCAGGGGGGGTCGGGGGCTTGGCTACACCTTC.

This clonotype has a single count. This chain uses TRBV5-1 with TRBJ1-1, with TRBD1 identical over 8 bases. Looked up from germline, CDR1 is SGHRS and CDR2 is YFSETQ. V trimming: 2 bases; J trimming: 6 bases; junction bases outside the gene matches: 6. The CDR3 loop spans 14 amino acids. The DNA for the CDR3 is TGCGCCAGCAGCTTATTACAGGGGGGCCCTGAAGCTTTCTTT. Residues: CASSLLQGGPEAFF.

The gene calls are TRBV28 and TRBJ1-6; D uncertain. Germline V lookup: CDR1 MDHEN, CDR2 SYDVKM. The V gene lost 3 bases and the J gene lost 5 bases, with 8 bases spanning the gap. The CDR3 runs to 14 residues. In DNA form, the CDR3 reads TGTGCCAGCAGTTTGGTTAGGGATAATTCACCCCTCCACTTT. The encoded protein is CASSLVRDNSPLHF.

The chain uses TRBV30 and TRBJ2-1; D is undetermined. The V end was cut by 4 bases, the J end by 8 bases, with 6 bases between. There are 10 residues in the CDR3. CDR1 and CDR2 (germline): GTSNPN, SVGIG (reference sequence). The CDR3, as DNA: TGTGCCTGGACAGCGCATGAGCAGTTCTTC. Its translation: CAWTAHEQFF.

The CDR3 is CASTSSPSSYEQYF. DNA of the CDR3: TGTGCCAGCACTTCAAGCCCGAGCTCCTACGAGCAGTACTTC. The genes are TRBV3-1 and TRBJ2-7; no firm D call. The CDR3 loop spans 14 amino acids. In germline, CDR1 is LGHDT, CDR2 YNNKEL (reference sequence). Trimming took off 7 bases at V and 0 bases at J, with 13 bases between the two ends.

The CDR3 nucleotides are TGTGCCAGCAGCCCAACAGGTCTCACTGAAGCTTTCTTT. It specifies CASSPTGLTEAFF. J is TRBJ1-1 and V is TRBV14; possibly TRBD1 for D (5 bases). CDR1 is SGHDN and CDR2 is FVKESK in the germline V gene. V shed 4 bases and J shed 4 bases, with 10 bases lying between them. The CDR3 sequence is 13 residues long.

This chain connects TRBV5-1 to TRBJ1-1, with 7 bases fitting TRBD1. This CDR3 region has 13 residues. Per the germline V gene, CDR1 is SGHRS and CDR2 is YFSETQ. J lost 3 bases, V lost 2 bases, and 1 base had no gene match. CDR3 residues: CASSFTGDTEAFF. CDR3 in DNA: TGCGCCAGCAGCTTTACAGGGGACACTGAAGCTTTCTTT.

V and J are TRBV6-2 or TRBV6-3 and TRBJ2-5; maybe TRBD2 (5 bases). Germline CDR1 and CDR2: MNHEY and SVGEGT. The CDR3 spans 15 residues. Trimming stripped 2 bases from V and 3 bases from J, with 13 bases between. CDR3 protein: CASSYLRTGKETQYF. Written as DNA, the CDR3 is TGTGCCAGCAGTTACCTCCGGACGGGGAAAGAGACCCAGTACTTC.

This CDR3 is CSVEAQGFF. The CDR3 nucleotides read TGCAGCGTTGAAGCACAAGGGTTCTTC. The rearrangement uses TRBV29-1 and TRBJ2-1; D is ambiguous. Germline V CDR1 and CDR2: SQVTM, ANQGSEA. Trimming stripped 1 base from V and 15 bases from J, with 7 bases between. CDR3 length: 9 residues.

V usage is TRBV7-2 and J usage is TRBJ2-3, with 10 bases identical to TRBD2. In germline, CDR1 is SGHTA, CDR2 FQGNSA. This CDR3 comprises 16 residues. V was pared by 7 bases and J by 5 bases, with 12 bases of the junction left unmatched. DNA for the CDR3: TGTGCCAGCACCGCTTTAGCGGGGGGTTGGGGAGATACGCAGTATTTT. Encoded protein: CASTALAGGWGDTQYF.

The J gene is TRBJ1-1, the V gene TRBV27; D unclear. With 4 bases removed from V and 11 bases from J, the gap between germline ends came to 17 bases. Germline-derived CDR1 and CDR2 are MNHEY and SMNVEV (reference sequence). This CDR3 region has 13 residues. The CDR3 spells CASSSISHIYAFF. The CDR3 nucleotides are TGTGCCAGCAGTTCGATCAGCCATATTTATGCTTTCTTT.

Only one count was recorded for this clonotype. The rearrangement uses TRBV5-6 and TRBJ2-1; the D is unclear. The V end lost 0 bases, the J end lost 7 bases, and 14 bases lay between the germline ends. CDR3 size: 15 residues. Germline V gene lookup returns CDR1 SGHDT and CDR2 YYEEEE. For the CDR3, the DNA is TGTGCCAGCAGCTTGGGTCTAGGTTTACGTAATGAGCAGTTCTTC. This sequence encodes CASSLGLGLRNEQFF.

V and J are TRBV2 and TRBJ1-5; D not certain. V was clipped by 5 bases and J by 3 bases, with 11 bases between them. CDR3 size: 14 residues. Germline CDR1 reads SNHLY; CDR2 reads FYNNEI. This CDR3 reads CASSRTGYNQPQHF. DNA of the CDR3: TGTGCCAGCAGTCGGACCGGCTACAATCAGCCCCAGCATTTT.

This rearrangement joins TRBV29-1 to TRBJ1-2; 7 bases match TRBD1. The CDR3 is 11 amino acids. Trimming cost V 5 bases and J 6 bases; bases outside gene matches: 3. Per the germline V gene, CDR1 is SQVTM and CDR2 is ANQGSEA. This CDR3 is CSVRGPDGYTF. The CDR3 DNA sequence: TGCAGCGTTAGGGGGCCGGATGGCTACACCTTC.

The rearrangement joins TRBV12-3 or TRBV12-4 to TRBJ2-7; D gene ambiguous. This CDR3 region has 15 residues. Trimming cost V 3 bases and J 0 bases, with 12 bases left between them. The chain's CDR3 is CASSLVSAVSYEQYF. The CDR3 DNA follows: TGTGCCAGCAGTTTGGTCTCCGCCGTCTCCTACGAGCAGTACTTC.

The CDR3 bases are TGTGCCTGGAGTAACAGGGGGCCAGGGGAGCTGTTTTTT. Protein product: CAWSNRGPGELFF. The rearrangement links TRBV30 to TRBJ2-2, with 9 bases identical to TRBD1. The CDR3 extends over 13 amino acids. The V gene end was trimmed by 2 bases and the J gene end by 8 bases; junction bases not matched to a gene: 3. Germline V gene lookup returns CDR1 GTSNPN and CDR2 SVGIG (reference sequence). Full variable domain (missing parts from reference TRBV30 and TRBJ2-2): SQTIHQWPATLVQPVGSPLSLECTVEGTSNPNLYWYRQAAGRGLQLLFYSVGIGQISSEVPQNLSASRPQDRQFILSSKKLLLSDSGFYLCAWSNRGPGELFFGEGSRLTVL.

The CDR3 coding sequence is TGCAGTGCTAAGGGGGACAGTTACGACACCGGGGAGCTGTTTTTT. Protein: CSAKGDSYDTGELFF. The chain joins TRBV20-1 to TRBJ2-2, with 7 bases that match TRBD1. Looked up from germline, CDR1 is DFQATT and CDR2 is SNEGSKA (reference sequence). CDR3 length equals 15 residues. V shed 4 bases, J shed 3 bases, and the junction held 8 bases outside the gene matches.

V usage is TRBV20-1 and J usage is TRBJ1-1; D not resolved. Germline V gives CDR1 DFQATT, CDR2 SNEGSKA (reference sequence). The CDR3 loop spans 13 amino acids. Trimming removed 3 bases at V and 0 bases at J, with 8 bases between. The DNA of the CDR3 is TGCAGTGCTAGTTCGGTTGTGAACACTGAAGCTTTCTTT. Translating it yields CSASSVVNTEAFF.

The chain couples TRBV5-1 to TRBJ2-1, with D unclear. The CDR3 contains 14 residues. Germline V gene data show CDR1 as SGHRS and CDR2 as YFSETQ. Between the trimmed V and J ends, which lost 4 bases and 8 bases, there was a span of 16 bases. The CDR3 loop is CASSLAAIVDEQFF. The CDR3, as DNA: TGCGCCAGCAGCCTGGCGGCCATTGTTGATGAGCAGTTCTTC.